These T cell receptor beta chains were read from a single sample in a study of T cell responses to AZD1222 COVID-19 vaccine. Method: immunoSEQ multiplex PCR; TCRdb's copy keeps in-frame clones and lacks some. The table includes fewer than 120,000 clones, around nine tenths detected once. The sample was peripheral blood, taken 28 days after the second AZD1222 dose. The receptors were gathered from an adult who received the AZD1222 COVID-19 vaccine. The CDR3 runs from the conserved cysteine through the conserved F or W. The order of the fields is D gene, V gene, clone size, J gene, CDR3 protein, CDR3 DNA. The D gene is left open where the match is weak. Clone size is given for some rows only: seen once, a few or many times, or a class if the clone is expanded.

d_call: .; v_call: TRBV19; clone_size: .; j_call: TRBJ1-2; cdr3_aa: CASTPWTSPGANYGYTF; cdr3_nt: TGTGCCAGTACTCCATGGACTTCTCCAGGGGCTAACTATGGCTACACCTTC
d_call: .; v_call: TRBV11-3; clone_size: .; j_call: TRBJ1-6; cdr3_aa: CASSSGLLGIYNSPLHF; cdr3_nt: TGTGCCAGCAGCTCGGGACTCCTGGGAATATATAATTCACCCCTCCACTTT
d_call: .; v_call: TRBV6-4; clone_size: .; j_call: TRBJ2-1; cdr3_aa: CASSERGSNSYNEQFF; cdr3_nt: TGTGCCAGCAGTGAAAGGGGCAGCAACTCCTACAATGAGCAGTTCTTC
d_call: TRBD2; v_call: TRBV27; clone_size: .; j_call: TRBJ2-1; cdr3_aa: CASSFLGLAGIYNEQFF; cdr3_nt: TGTGCCAGCAGTTTCCTGGGACTAGCGGGGATCTACAATGAGCAGTTCTTC
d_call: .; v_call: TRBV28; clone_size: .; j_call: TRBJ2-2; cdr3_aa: CASRGPGDTGELFF; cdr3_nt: TGTGCCAGCAGGGGGCCAGGGGACACCGGGGAGCTGTTTTTT
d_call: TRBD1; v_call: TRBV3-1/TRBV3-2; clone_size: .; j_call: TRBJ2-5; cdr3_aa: CASSGGQGQETQYF; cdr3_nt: TGTGCCAGCAGCGGAGGACAGGGTCAAGAGACCCAGTACTTC
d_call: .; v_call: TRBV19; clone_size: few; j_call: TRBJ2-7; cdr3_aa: CASSITGTRYEQYF; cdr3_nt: TGTGCCAGTAGTATCACCGGGACCCGATACGAGCAGTACTTC
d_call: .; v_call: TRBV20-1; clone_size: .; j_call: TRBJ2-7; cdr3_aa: CSASTRDEQYF; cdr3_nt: TGCAGTGCTAGCACGAGGGACGAGCAGTACTTC
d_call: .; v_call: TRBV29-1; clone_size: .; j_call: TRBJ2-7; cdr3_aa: CSVSTEISYEQYF; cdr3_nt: TGCAGCGTCTCGACCGAAATTTCCTACGAGCAGTACTTC
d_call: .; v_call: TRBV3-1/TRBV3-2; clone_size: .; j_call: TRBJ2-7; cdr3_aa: CASSHGDVSSYEQYF; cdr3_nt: TGTGCCAGCAGCCATGGGGACGTAAGCTCCTACGAGCAGTACTTC
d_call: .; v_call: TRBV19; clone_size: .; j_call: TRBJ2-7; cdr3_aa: CASSIAGFASPYEQYF; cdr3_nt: TGTGCCAGTAGTATAGCAGGGTTCGCTTCACCCTACGAGCAGTACTTC
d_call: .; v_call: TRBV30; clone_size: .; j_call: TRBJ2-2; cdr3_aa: CAWSSPGAFNTGELFF; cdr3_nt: TGTGCCTGGAGTTCTCCCGGGGCATTTAACACCGGGGAGCTGTTTTTT
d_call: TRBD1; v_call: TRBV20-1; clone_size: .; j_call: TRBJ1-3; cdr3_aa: CSASRQGSGSGNTIYF; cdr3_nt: TGCAGTGCTAGTCGACAGGGATCTGGCTCTGGAAACACCATATATTTT
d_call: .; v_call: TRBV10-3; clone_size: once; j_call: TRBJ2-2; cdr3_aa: CAISGTGRRTGELFF; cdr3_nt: TGTGCCATCAGTGGGACCGGGCGTCGGACCGGGGAGCTGTTTTTT
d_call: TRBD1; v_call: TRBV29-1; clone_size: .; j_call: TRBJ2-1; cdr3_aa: CSGGQGGWGEQFF; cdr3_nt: TGCAGCGGCGGACAGGGCGGTTGGGGTGAGCAGTTCTTC
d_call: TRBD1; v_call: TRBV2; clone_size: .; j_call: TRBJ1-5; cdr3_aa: CASSGDRGQPQHF; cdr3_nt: TGTGCCAGCAGTGGAGACAGGGGCCAGCCCCAGCATTTT
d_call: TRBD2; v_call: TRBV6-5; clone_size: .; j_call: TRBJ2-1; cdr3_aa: CASSREPGRNNEQFF; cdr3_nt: TGTGCCAGCAGCCGAGAGCCCGGGAGGAACAATGAGCAGTTCTTC
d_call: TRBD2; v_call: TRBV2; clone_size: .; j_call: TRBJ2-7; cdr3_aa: CASSHPSQPREGSYEQYF; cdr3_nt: TGTGCCAGCAGCCACCCCTCGCAACCCCGGGAGGGCTCCTACGAGCAGTACTTC
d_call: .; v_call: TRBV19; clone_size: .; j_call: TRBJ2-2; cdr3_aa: CASRRHLDGWELFF; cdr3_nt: TGTGCCAGTAGGAGACATCTGGACGGGTGGGAGCTGTTTTTT
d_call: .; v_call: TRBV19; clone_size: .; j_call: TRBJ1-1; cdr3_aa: CASNLRGMNTEAFF; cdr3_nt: TGTGCCAGTAACCTCAGGGGTATGAACACTGAAGCTTTCTTT
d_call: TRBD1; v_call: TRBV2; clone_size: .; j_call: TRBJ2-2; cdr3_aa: CASLAGTGGTGELFF; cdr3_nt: TGTGCCAGTCTTGCCGGGACAGGGGGTACCGGGGAGCTGTTTTTT
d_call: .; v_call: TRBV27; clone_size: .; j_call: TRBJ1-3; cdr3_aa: CASSLSRDTRTDAGNTIYF; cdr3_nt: TGTGCCAGCAGTTTATCCCGGGACACCCGGACGGATGCTGGAAACACCATATATTTT
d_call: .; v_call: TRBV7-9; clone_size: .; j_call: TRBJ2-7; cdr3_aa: CASSLEGRAYEQYF; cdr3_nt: TGTGCCAGCAGCTTAGAGGGCAGAGCCTACGAGCAGTACTTC
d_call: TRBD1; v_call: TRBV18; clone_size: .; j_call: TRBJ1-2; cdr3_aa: CASSPRSGQGQYGYTF; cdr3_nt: TGTGCCAGCTCACCACGTTCGGGACAGGGTCAGTACGGCTACACCTTC
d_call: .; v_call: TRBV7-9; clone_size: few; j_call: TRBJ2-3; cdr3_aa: CASSLAGGIADTQYF; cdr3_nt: TGTGCCAGCAGCTTAGCTGGGGGTATCGCAGATACGCAGTATTTT
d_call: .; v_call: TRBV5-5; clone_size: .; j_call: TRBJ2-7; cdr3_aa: CASSLAGSSYEQYF; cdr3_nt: TGTGCCAGCAGCTTGGCCGGCAGCTCCTACGAGCAGTACTTC
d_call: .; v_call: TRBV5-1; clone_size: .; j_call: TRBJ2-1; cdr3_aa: CASSLSGGGHNEQFF; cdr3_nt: TGCGCCAGCAGCTTGTCAGGGGGAGGCCACAATGAGCAGTTCTTC
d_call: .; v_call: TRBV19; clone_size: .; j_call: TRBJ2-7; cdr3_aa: CASSIWIGGDYEQYF; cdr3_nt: TGTGCCAGTAGTATTTGGATCGGCGGGGACTACGAGCAGTACTTC
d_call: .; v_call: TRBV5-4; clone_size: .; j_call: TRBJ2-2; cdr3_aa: CASSLQPVNTGELFF; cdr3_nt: TGTGCCAGCAGCTTGCAACCGGTTAACACCGGGGAGCTGTTTTTT
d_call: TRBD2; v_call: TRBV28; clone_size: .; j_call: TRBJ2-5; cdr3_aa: CASSPGGARETQYF; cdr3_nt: TGTGCCAGCAGTCCGGGGGGGGCGCGAGAGACCCAGTACTTC
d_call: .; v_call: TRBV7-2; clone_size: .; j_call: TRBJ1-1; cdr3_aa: CASSLTLLGEAFF; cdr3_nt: TGTGCCAGCAGCTTGACCCTATTGGGCGAAGCTTTCTTT
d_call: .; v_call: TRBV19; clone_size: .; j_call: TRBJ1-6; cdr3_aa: CASTLASRDSPLHF; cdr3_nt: TGTGCCAGTACCCTCGCCAGTCGTGATTCACCCCTCCACTTT
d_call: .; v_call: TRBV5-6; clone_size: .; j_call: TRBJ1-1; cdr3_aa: CASSLGEGNTEAFF; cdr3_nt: TGTGCCAGCAGCCTCGGAGAGGGGAACACTGAAGCTTTCTTT
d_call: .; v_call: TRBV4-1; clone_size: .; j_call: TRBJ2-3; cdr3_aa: CASSQLPGTPTDTQYF; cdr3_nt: TGCGCCAGCAGCCAACTCCCAGGGACACCCACAGATACGCAGTATTTT
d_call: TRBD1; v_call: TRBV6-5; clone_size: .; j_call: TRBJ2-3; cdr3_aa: CASSPDRGSTDTQYF; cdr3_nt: TGTGCCAGCAGTCCGGACAGGGGCAGCACAGATACGCAGTATTTT
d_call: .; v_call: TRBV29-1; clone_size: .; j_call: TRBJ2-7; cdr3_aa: CSVEDPQGTYEQYF; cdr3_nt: TGCAGCGTTGAAGACCCACAGGGAACCTACGAGCAGTACTTC
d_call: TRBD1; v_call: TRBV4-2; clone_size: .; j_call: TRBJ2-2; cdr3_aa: CASSPGTGGPGELFF; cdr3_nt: TGTGCCAGCAGCCCCGGGACAGGGGGTCCCGGGGAGCTGTTTTTT
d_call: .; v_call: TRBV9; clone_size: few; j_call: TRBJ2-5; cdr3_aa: CASSVDVLETQYF; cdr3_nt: TGTGCCAGCAGCGTAGATGTGTTAGAGACCCAGTACTTC
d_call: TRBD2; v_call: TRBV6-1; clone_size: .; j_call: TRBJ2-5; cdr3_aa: CASSGDSGGYQETQYF; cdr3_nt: TGTGCCAGCAGTGGTGATAGCGGGGGGTACCAAGAGACCCAGTACTTC
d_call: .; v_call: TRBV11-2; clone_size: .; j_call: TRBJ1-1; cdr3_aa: CASSLADSPAEAFF; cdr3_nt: TGTGCCAGCAGCCTCGCCGACAGCCCCGCTGAAGCTTTCTTT
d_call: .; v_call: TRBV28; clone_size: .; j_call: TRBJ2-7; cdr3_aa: CASSLIERDGDLGEQYF; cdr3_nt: TGTGCCAGCAGTTTAATTGAACGGGACGGGGACTTGGGCGAGCAGTACTTC